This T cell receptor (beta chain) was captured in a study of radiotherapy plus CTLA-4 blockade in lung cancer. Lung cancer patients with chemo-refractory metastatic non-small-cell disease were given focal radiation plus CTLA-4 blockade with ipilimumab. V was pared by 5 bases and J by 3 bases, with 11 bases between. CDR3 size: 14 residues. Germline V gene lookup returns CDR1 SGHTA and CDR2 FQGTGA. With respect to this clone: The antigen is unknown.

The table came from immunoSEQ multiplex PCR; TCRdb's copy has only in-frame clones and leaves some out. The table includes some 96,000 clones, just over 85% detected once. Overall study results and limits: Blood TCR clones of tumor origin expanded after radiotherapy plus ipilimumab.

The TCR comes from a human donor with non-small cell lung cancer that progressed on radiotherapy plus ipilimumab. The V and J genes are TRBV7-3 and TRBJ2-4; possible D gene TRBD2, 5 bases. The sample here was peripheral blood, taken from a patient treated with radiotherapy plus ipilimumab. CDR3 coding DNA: TGTGCCAGCAGCCCCGCGGGCGGCAAAAACATTCAGTACTTC. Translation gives CASSPAGGKNIQYF.